These 24 T cell receptor beta chains were all obtained from the same sample, sequenced in a study of blood T cell repertoires in COVID-19. Generated by immunoSEQ multiplex PCR, the TCRdb table keeps only in-frame clones and is missing some. The data show hundreds of thousands of clones, around nine tenths seen once. Sequencing was done on a sample of peripheral blood. The receptors here all came from a woman between 25 and 40 years old with COVID-19, enrolled during active disease.

The rearrangement joins TRBV9 to TRBJ2-1; 8 nucleotides line up with TRBD2. The CDR3 covers 14 residues. Trimming cost V 4 bases and J 10 bases; bases outside gene matches: 10. Germline V gives CDR1 SGDLS, CDR2 YYNGEE. CDR3 sequence (DNA): TGTGCCAGCAGCCAGGAGGTAGCGGGAAACGAGCAGTTCTTC. It translates to CASSQEVAGNEQFF.

Note on this clone: Other DNA sequences in this sample translate to the same CDR3. This chain connects TRBV7-2 to TRBJ2-7; a weak D match, TRBD2 (6 bases). With 4 bases removed from V and 0 bases from J, the gap between germline ends came to 10 bases. Germline CDR1 and CDR2: SGHTA and FQGNSA. The CDR3 consists of 14 residues. Here the CDR3 DNA reads TGTGCCAGCAGCTCACCGGGACTCTCCTACGAGCAGTACTTC. Protein: CASSSPGLSYEQYF.

This chain connects TRBV19 to TRBJ1-4; D may be TRBD1 (5 bases). V shed 5 bases and J shed 0 bases, with 13 bases lying between them. Germline V gene data show CDR1 as LNHDA and CDR2 as SQIVND (reference sequence). The CDR3 extends over 16 amino acids. The CDR3 coding sequence is TGTGCCAGTAGTCGCCACACAGGTGCAACTAATGAAAAACTGTTTTTT. This codes for CASSRHTGATNEKLFF.

This clone was picked up a small number of times. The genes are TRBV19 and TRBJ2-6; a weak D match, TRBD2 (6 bases). Germline V gene data show CDR1 as LNHDA and CDR2 as SQIVND (reference sequence). The CDR3 covers 16 residues. Trimming took off 3 bases at V and 9 bases at J, with 18 bases between the two ends. Here the CDR3 DNA reads TGTGCCAGTAGTATTAGAGTTGGAGGGATAGACAACGTCCTGACTTTC. It is translated as CASSIRVGGIDNVLTF.

This chain joins TRBV5-1 and TRBJ1-2; 10 bases are shared with TRBD1. Per the germline V gene, CDR1 is SGHRS and CDR2 is YFSETQ. CDR3 size: 14 residues. V lost 5 bases to trimming and J lost 8 bases; unmatched junction nucleotides: 9. CDR3 DNA sequence: TGCGCCAGCAGATATGACAGGGGGCAGAGAGGCTACACCTTC. This translates into CASRYDRGQRGYTF.

The DNA of the CDR3 is TGTGCCAGCAGCTTGGGGGCCGGGACATGGGCAGATACGCAGTATTTT. Translation gives CASSLGAGTWADTQYF. The V call is TRBV5-6, the J call TRBJ2-3; possibly TRBD1 for D (6 bases). This CDR3 comprises 16 residues. Germline loops: CDR1 SGHDT, CDR2 YYEEEE. Trimming pared 0 bases from V and 4 bases from J, leaving 15 bases between.

The gene calls are TRBV27 and TRBJ2-2; tentatively, D is TRBD2 (5 bases). The V end lost 5 bases, the J end lost 6 bases, and 13 bases lay between the germline ends. Germline CDR1 reads MNHEY; CDR2 reads SMNVEV (reference sequence). The CDR3 is 14 residues long. The CDR3 nucleotides are TGTGCCAGCAGTGCAACCACTAGTCCCGGGGAGCTGTTTTTT. Translated: CASSATTSPGELFF.

The genes are TRBV21-1 and TRBJ1-1. TRBV21-1 is deemed a pseudogene. This CDR3 contains 15 residues. CDR3 residues: CASSNTGPGDTEAFF. The CDR3 DNA is TGTGCCAGCAGCAATACCGGGCCGGGGGACACTGAAGCTTTCTTT.

This clone was seen a single time. The chain employs TRBV28 and TRBJ2-1; 8 positions match TRBD1. Germline-derived CDR1 and CDR2 are MDHEN and SYDVKM. This CDR3 spans 14 amino acids. With 8 bases clipped from V and 3 bases from J, the junction kept 6 bases outside the gene matches. CDR3 nucleotide sequence: TGTGCCAGCGGCATAGGACAGGGCTACAATGAGCAGTTCTTC. Translating it yields CASGIGQGYNEQFF.

J is TRBJ2-3 and V is TRBV6-2 or TRBV6-3, with TRBD1 as a possible D gene (5 bases). The V gene's germline CDR1 is MNHEY and CDR2 SVGEGT. The CDR3 loop spans 14 amino acids. The V and J ends lost 3 bases and 1 base respectively, with 8 bases between them. The CDR3 sequence: CASSYQTGTDTQYF. In DNA form, the CDR3 reads TGTGCCAGCAGTTATCAGACAGGCACAGATACGCAGTATTTT.

The V gene is TRBV5-1, the J gene TRBJ1-2; the match to TRBD1 covers 10 bases. The CDR3 sequence is 15 residues long. J was trimmed by 3 bases and V by 7 bases; bases with no gene match: 9. In germline, CDR1 is SGHRS, CDR2 YFSETQ. CDR3 DNA sequence: TGCGCCAGCGCCGGGACAGGGGTAGGGTACTATGGCTACACCTTC. Protein sequence: CASAGTGVGYYGYTF. Filled out from reference TRBV5-1 and TRBJ1-2, the complete variable domain reads KAGVTQTPRYLIKTRGQQVTLSCSPISGHRSVSWYQQTPGQGLQFLFEYFSETQRNKGNFPGRFSGRQFSNSRSEMNVSTLELGDSALYLCASAGTGVGYYGYTFGSGTRLTVV.

This chain joins TRBV18 and TRBJ2-7; TRBD2 is a possible D gene (5 bases). V was pared by 2 bases and J by 5 bases, with 16 bases between. The CDR3 length is 15 residues. Per germline, CDR1 KGHSH and CDR2 LQKENI. The CDR3 nucleotides read TGTGCCAGCTCACCAAAGTTAGACTACTTTGACGAGCAGTACTTC. Translated: CASSPKLDYFDEQYF.

V is TRBV3-1 (or the pseudogene TRBV3-2) and J is TRBJ1-2, with TRBD1 matching 11 bases. V lost 3 bases, J lost 8 bases, and 5 bases stayed unmatched. CDR1 LGHDT and CDR2 YNNKEL come from the germline V gene (reference sequence). The CDR3 loop spans 14 amino acids. The CDR3 DNA follows: TGTGCCAGCAGCCATAACCGGGACAGGGGGGGCTACACCTTC. Amino acids: CASSHNRDRGGYTF.

In nucleotides, the CDR3 is TGCGCCAGCAGCTTTGGCGGGGTCACAGATACGCAGTATTTT. Its protein product is CASSFGGVTDTQYF. The V call is TRBV5-1, the J call TRBJ2-3; a weak D match, TRBD2 (6 bases). The CDR3 has 14 amino acids. Germline V gene lookup returns CDR1 SGHRS and CDR2 YFSETQ. Trimming removed 2 bases at V and 2 bases at J, with 9 bases between.

This chain joins TRBV7-8 and TRBJ2-1; 8 nucleotides match TRBD2. This CDR3 comprises 16 residues. The V and J ends lost 5 bases and 10 bases, in that order; junction bases with no gene match: 16. Per germline, CDR1 SGHVS and CDR2 FQNEAQ. In DNA form, the CDR3 reads TGTGCCAGCAGCCCCGGTCCTCCGGGAGGGCGGTACGAGCAGTTCTTC. It is translated as CASSPGPPGGRYEQFF.

The rearrangement joins TRBV27 to TRBJ2-1; a weak D match, TRBD2 (6 bases). With 3 bases removed from V and 3 bases from J, the gap between germline ends came to 9 bases. In germline, CDR1 is MNHEY, CDR2 SMNVEV (reference sequence). The CDR3 length is 14 residues. CDR3 region: CASSLGGNYNEQFF. Here the CDR3 DNA reads TGTGCCAGCAGTTTGGGAGGAAACTACAATGAGCAGTTCTTC.

CDR3 DNA: TGTGCCAGCAGCTTGGAGCTAGCATTCGATGAGCAGTTCTTC. It translates to CASSLELAFDEQFF. The gene calls are TRBV5-4 and TRBJ2-1; D might be TRBD2 (5 bases). Trimming pared 0 bases from V and 8 bases from J, leaving 12 bases between. Germline assignment: CDR1 SGHNT and CDR2 YYREEE (reference sequence). This CDR3 spans 14 amino acids.

The V gene is TRBV6-5, the J gene TRBJ2-7; 7 bases line up with TRBD1. The ends lost 4 bases at V and 4 bases at J; junction bases unmatched: 7. The CDR3 is made up of 14 amino acids. The germline gives CDR1 MNHEY, CDR2 SVGAGI. The CDR3 sequence is CASSSNRGGYEQYF. CDR3 coding DNA: TGTGCCAGCAGTTCAAACAGGGGCGGTTACGAGCAGTACTTC.

V is TRBV19 and J is TRBJ2-5, with a tentative D call TRBD2 (6 bases). Germline V lookup: CDR1 LNHDA, CDR2 SQIVND (reference sequence). This CDR3 is 14 amino acids long. Trimming cost V 4 bases and J 4 bases, with 13 bases left between them. CDR3 region: CASSKGLRGETQYF. In DNA, the CDR3 is TGTGCCAGTAGTAAGGGACTTCGAGGAGAGACCCAGTACTTC.

The table lists this clone with a few counts. This chain uses TRBV4-3 with TRBJ2-5, with D hard to call. V lost 0 bases and J 5 bases, leaving 13 bases between the germline ends. Germline V lookup: CDR1 LGHNA, CDR2 YSLEER. The CDR3 extends over 15 amino acids. CDR3 sequence (DNA): TGCGCCAGCAGCCAAGACTGGCTGCCGAGGGAGACCCAGTACTTC. This sequence encodes CASSQDWLPRETQYF.

The V and J genes are TRBV4-3 and TRBJ2-3, with 10 bases aligning to TRBD2. CDR3 length: 15 residues. V shed 3 bases and J 4 bases; nucleotides not matched to a gene: 4. The germline gives CDR1 LGHNA, CDR2 YSLEER. The CDR3 protein is CASSHLAGEPDTQYF. The DNA for the CDR3 is TGCGCCAGCAGCCACCTAGCGGGAGAACCAGATACGCAGTATTTT.

The rearrangement uses TRBV5-4 and TRBJ1-2; maybe TRBD1 (5 bases). The germline CDR1 and CDR2 sequences are SGHNT and YYREEE (reference sequence). The length of the CDR3 is 14 residues. Trimming cost V 3 bases and J 4 bases, with 13 bases left between them. CDR3 nucleotides: TGTGCCAGCAGCTGGCGGGGGAGAGCCTATGGCTACACCTTC. It is translated as CASSWRGRAYGYTF.

The V call is TRBV5-6, the J call TRBJ2-1; no reliable D call. The CDR3 runs to 16 residues. Germline-derived CDR1 and CDR2 are SGHDT and YYEEEE. V lost 0 bases and J lost 0, with 10 bases in between. The CDR3 DNA follows: TGTGCCAGCAGCTTGGCGAGAAGAAGCTCCTACAATGAGCAGTTCTTC. Its translation: CASSLARRSSYNEQFF.

The J gene is TRBJ2-1, the V gene TRBV3-1 (or the pseudogene TRBV3-2); D might be TRBD2 (5 bases). From germline, CDR1 is LGHDT and CDR2 YNNKEL (reference sequence). The CDR3 runs to 15 residues. Trimming took off 5 bases at V and 5 bases at J, with 16 bases between the two ends. The chain's CDR3 is CASSTTRFGNNEQFF. CDR3 in DNA: TGTGCCAGCAGCACGACGAGATTCGGGAACAATGAGCAGTTCTTC.